Listed below are T cell receptor beta chains from one sample, sequenced in a study of shared clonotypes between healthy human individuals. The repertoire was sequenced with immunoSEQ multiplex PCR; TCRdb's copy has only in-frame clones and lacks some. The sample carries hundreds of thousands of clones, around 67% recorded once. The sample was memory CD4+ T cells sorted from blood. The receptor source for this set is a woman aged 30 to 39 in good health. Both conserved end residues are part of each CDR3. D genes are given only for firm matches. Clone size is shown for a subset of rows, as once, few, many or a class of expanded clone.

TRBJ2-3	many	TRBV30	TRBD1	TGTGCCTGGAGCCCGGGACAGGGAAGGAATAGCGGAGGGGATACGCAGTATTTT	CAWSPGQGRNSGGDTQYF
TRBJ1-1	many	TRBV7-3	.	TGTGCCAGCAGCGCTCAAAGGGACACTGAAGCTTTCTTT	CASSAQRDTEAFF
TRBJ2-3	few	TRBV5-1	.	TGCGCCAGCAGCGTGGTCCAAGGGGCAGATACGCAGTATTTT	CASSVVQGADTQYF
TRBJ1-5	.	TRBV2	.	TGTGCCAGCAGCCTAGGCGGCGTTTCGAATCAGCCCCAGCATTTT	CASSLGGVSNQPQHF
TRBJ2-3	.	TRBV25-1	.	TGTGCCAGCAGACGGATTAACACCCGGGAACCAGGCACAGATACGCAGTATTTT	CASRRINTREPGTDTQYF
TRBJ2-2	.	TRBV5-1	.	TGCGCCAGCAGCCAGGGACTTTGGGCCGGGGAGCTGTTTTTT	CASSQGLWAGELFF
TRBJ1-4	.	TRBV30	.	TGTGCCTGGAGTGTAACCAATGAAAAACTGTTTTTT	CAWSVTNEKLFF
TRBJ1-1	.	TRBV5-1	.	TGCGCCAGCAGCTTGGACGGGATCTGGGGGAACACTGAAGCTTTCTTT	CASSLDGIWGNTEAFF
TRBJ2-7	many	TRBV2	.	TGTGCCAGCAGTTTTGCGGTCTCCTACGAGCAGTACTTC	CASSFAVSYEQYF
TRBJ2-3	.	TRBV4-1	TRBD1	TGCGCCAGCAGCCATTCCTCGGGACAGGGTCAAGATACGCAGTATTTT	CASSHSSGQGQDTQYF
TRBJ1-2	few	TRBV14	TRBD1	TGTGCCAGCAGCCAAGATCACTCAGGGGGTAGTGGCTACACCTTC	CASSQDHSGGSGYTF
TRBJ1-1	.	TRBV28	.	TGTGCCAGCAGTCCACCAGGGACCCCAGTCACTGAAGCTTTCTTT	CASSPPGTPVTEAFF
TRBJ2-2	once	TRBV7-2	.	TGTGCCAGCAGTCCGGGGTCCGCCGGGGAGCTGTTTTTT	CASSPGSAGELFF
TRBJ2-7	.	TRBV7-2	.	TGTGCCAGCAGAAATCCGGGACTTTTCCCCTACGAGCAGTACTTC	CASRNPGLFPYEQYF
TRBJ2-7	few	TRBV5-1	TRBD1	TGCGCCAGCAGCCCCGGGACAGGGGGCTACGAGCAGTACTTC	CASSPGTGGYEQYF
TRBJ1-1	.	TRBV20-1	.	TGCAGTGCTTCAAAGGGCACCGAAGCTTTCTTT	CSASKGTEAFF
TRBJ2-7	.	TRBV7-9	.	TGTGCCAGCAGCTTAGTCCAGTACGAGCAGTACTTC	CASSLVQYEQYF
TRBJ1-1	.	TRBV6-6	.	TGTGCCAGCAGTTCGTTCAATCTGAACACTGAAGCTTTCTTT	CASSSFNLNTEAFF
TRBJ1-6	once	TRBV27	.	TGTGCCAGCAGTTCCCTCACTGCTAATTCACCCCTCCACTTT	CASSSLTANSPLHF
TRBJ1-5	.	TRBV5-1	.	TGCGCCAGCAGCTCGGGCGGCGGGAGCAATCAGCCCCAGCATTTT	CASSSGGGSNQPQHF
TRBJ2-1	.	TRBV5-1	.	TGCGCCAGCAGCTTGGGGCTCCATGAGTTCTTC	CASSLGLHEFF
TRBJ2-7	once	TRBV4-1	TRBD2	TGCGCCAGCAGCCTGAACCAACTGTCCGGGAGGAGTTACGAGCAGTACTTC	CASSLNQLSGRSYEQYF
TRBJ2-3	.	TRBV7-3	.	TGTGCCAGCAGCTTATTAGGGACTAGCACAGATACGCAGTATTTT	CASSLLGTSTDTQYF
TRBJ1-2	few	TRBV19	TRBD1	TGTGCCAGTGCGCCCATAGACAGGGGCAGGGGCTACACCTTC	CASAPIDRGRGYTF
TRBJ2-5	.	TRBV6-5	.	TGTGCCAGCAGTCAGCCGGGCCCCCAGGGGACCCAGTACTTC	CASSQPGPQGTQYF
TRBJ2-7	.	TRBV5-1	TRBD2	TGCGCCAGCAGCTTGGGGCTAGCGGGGGCCTACGAGCAGTACTTC	CASSLGLAGAYEQYF
TRBJ2-7	.	TRBV28	TRBD2	TGTGCAATAACGCCCCTAGCGGGAGCCTACGAGCAGTACTTC	CAITPLAGAYEQYF
TRBJ2-7	.	TRBV6-5	.	TGTGCCAGCAGGCGGGGGCTGGGCTACGAGCAGTACTTC	CASRRGLGYEQYF
TRBJ2-1	.	TRBV7-9	.	TGTGCCAGCAGCGGCCTGAGCGGAAGCTCCTACAATGAGCAGTTCTTC	CASSGLSGSSYNEQFF